Following are 16 T cell receptor beta chains from one sample sequenced in a study of response to subunit inactivated influenza vaccine. One entry per CDR3 protein results from TCRdb running MiXCR on the RT-PCR reads. The sample comprises around 540,000 distinct CDR3 sequences, about an eighth of which are singletons, and roughly 10% rests with the top ten. The sample was PBMCs from blood, taken on the day of vaccination. The receptor source for this set is a man aged 45-65 years who received an inactivated influenza vaccine.

The V and J genes are TRBV5-1 and TRBJ2-7, with D perhaps given as TRBD1 or TRBD2 (6 bases each). The V gene lost 6 bases and the J gene lost 5 bases, with 21 bases spanning the gap. Germline loops: CDR1 SGHRS, CDR2 YFSETQ. This CDR3 is built from 15 residues. The CDR3 nucleotides read TGCGCCAGCACCACGGACCGGGGGCCCGTCAACGAGCAGTACTTC. Residues: CASTTDRGPVNEQYF. Full variable domain (remainder filled in from reference TRBV5-1 and TRBJ2-7): KAGVTQTPRYLIKTRGQQVTLSCSPISGHRSVSWYQQTPGQGLQFLFEYFSETQRNKGNFPGRFSGRQFSNSRSEMNVSTLELGDSALYLCASTTDRGPVNEQYFGPGTRLTVT.

In its sample, this clonotype was seen many times. V gene TRBV5-6 combines with J gene TRBJ2-7, with D possibly being TRBD2 (7 bases). Per the germline V gene, CDR1 is SGHDT and CDR2 is YYEEEE. V was clipped by 4 bases and J by 5 bases, with 31 bases between them. CDR3 length: 19 amino acids. The CDR3 reads CASSLRGVWSRDYQDEQYF. The CDR3 DNA sequence: TGTGCCAGCAGCCTGAGGGGGGTGTGGTCCCGGGACTACCAAGACGAGCAGTACTTC.

This clonotype turned up a few times. V usage is TRBV5-5 and J usage is TRBJ1-6, with D hard to call. Trimming stripped 0 bases from V and 10 bases from J, with 14 bases between. The CDR3 has 15 amino acids. The germline gives CDR1 SGHKS, CDR2 YYEKEE (reference sequence). The CDR3, as DNA: TGTGCCAGCAGCTTGGGAGGTCTGGTAGGGTCACCCCTCCACTTT. This translates into CASSLGGLVGSPLHF.

In this sample, this clonotype turned up a few times. The chain recombines TRBV12-3 or TRBV12-4 with TRBJ2-3, with 10 bases that match TRBD2. J gave up 5 bases and V 4 bases, and 9 bases lay outside the gene matches. CDR3 length: 16 residues. This CDR3 is CASSSSGGAPIDTQYF. CDR3 DNA: TGTGCCAGCAGTTCGAGCGGGGGGGCTCCCATAGATACGCAGTATTTT.

This clonotype was found many times. The genes are TRBV7-9 and TRBJ2-1, with a weak D call TRBD1 (7 bases). This CDR3 contains 16 residues. Germline loops: CDR1 SEHNR, CDR2 FQNEAQ (reference sequence). V lost 1 base, J lost 5 bases, and 15 bases lay in between. The CDR3 nucleotides read TGTGCCAGCAGCTTAGGTGCAGGGGGAGGCGACAATGAGCAGTTCTTC. This sequence encodes CASSLGAGGGDNEQFF.

The chain is built from TRBV4-1 and TRBJ1-3, with D tentatively TRBD1 (5 bases). The CDR3 consists of 16 residues. The germline V gene encodes CDR1 MGHRA and CDR2 YSYEKL. With 1 base removed from V and 0 bases from J, the gap between germline ends came to 10 bases. The CDR3 reads CASSQGDGNSGNTIYF. The CDR3 region has the DNA TGCGCCAGCAGCCAAGGGGACGGGAACTCTGGAAACACCATATATTTT.

This clonotype has more than one count but fewer than ten. The gene calls are TRBV20-1 and TRBJ2-7, with a possible D match to TRBD1 (5 bases). Between the trimmed V and J ends, which lost 0 bases and 3 bases, there was a span of 9 bases. Germline loops: CDR1 DFQATT, CDR2 SNEGSKA (reference sequence). The CDR3 covers 13 residues. The CDR3 reads CSARETDSYEQYF. The CDR3 nucleotides read TGCAGTGCTAGAGAGACAGACAGCTACGAGCAGTACTTC.

This clonotype came up many times. CDR3 sequence: CASSQDPGGDTQYF. CDR3 DNA sequence: TGCGCCAGCAGCCAAGACCCTGGCGGGGATACGCAGTATTTT. The gene calls are TRBV4-3 and TRBJ2-3, with a tentative D call TRBD2 (5 bases). The CDR3 runs 14 residues. The germline V gene encodes CDR1 LGHNA and CDR2 YSLEER. V was shortened by 0 bases and J by 6 bases, with 10 bases between the two germline ends.

This chain joins TRBV4-2 and TRBJ1-5; TRBD1 aligns across 9 bases. After removal of 0 bases from V and 2 bases from J, the junction contained 2 bases not matched to a gene. The CDR3 loop spans 16 amino acids. Looked up from germline, CDR1 is LGHNA and CDR2 is YNFKEQ. The CDR3 nucleotides read TGTGCCAGCAGCCAAGATCGGGACAGGGGCAATCAGCCCCAGCATTTT. The encoded protein is CASSQDRDRGNQPQHF.

The chain links TRBV28 to TRBJ1-5; 7 nucleotides match TRBD1. In germline, CDR1 is MDHEN, CDR2 SYDVKM. V was clipped by 2 bases and J by 4 bases; unmatched bases: 20. The CDR3 covers 20 residues. The CDR3 spells CASSLRLRTGVFTLNQPQHF. CDR3 in DNA: TGTGCCAGCAGTTTAAGGCTAAGGACAGGTGTTTTCACATTGAATCAGCCCCAGCATTTT.

The chain is built from TRBV21-1 and TRBJ2-7; the tabulated D call, TRBD2, remains unverified against the DNA. TRBV21-1 is recorded as a pseudogene. The CDR3 length is 18 residues. The CDR3 region is CASSKEGLAGAKFYEQYF. DNA for the CDR3: TGTGCCAGCAGCAAAGAAGGGCTAGCGGGGGCCAAGTTCTACGAGCAGTACTTC.

The sample holds a few counts of this clonotype. The V and J genes are TRBV7-2 and TRBJ2-7; D remains ambiguous. CDR3 size: 13 residues. Trimming shortened V by 5 bases and J by 8 bases, and 16 bases separated the two germline ends. Germline CDR1 reads SGHTA; CDR2 reads FQGNSA. The CDR3 DNA sequence: TGTGCCAGCAGCCAGCCCCTACATCCCCAGCAGTACTTC. Translating it yields CASSQPLHPQQYF.

The genes are TRBV12-3 or TRBV12-4 and TRBJ1-5; D gene uncertain. This CDR3 has 12 amino acids. V lost 5 bases, J lost 7 bases, and 9 bases lay in between. Here the CDR3 reads CASSSVLQPQHF. In DNA, the CDR3 is TGTGCCAGCAGTAGCGTTTTGCAGCCCCAGCATTTT.

This chain links TRBV5-1 with TRBJ2-7; D ambiguous. Germline assignment: CDR1 SGHRS and CDR2 YFSETQ. Trimming removed 1 base from V and 6 bases from J, with 8 bases in between. The CDR3 has 12 amino acids. Written as DNA, the CDR3 is TGCGCCAGCAGCTTGAACTCTGGCGAGCAGTACTTC. This encodes CASSLNSGEQYF.

V and J are TRBV7-2 and TRBJ2-2, with 8 positions matching TRBD2. Losses at the gene ends were 2 bases for V and 3 bases for J; bases not matched to a gene: 5. The CDR3 contains 16 residues. Germline CDR1 is SGHTA and CDR2 is FQGNSA. The CDR3 nucleotides are TGTGCCAGCAGCTTAAACGCGGGGGGATACACCGGGGAGCTGTTTTTT. Residues: CASSLNAGGYTGELFF.

This clonotype was observed at least ten times. The chain is built from TRBV5-1 and TRBJ2-1; D not certain. The germline V gene encodes CDR1 SGHRS and CDR2 YFSETQ. The CDR3 extends over 12 amino acids. Trimming left V 4 bases short and J 10 bases short, with 12 bases between. CDR3 in amino acids: CASSDTLSEQFF. The CDR3 DNA reads TGCGCCAGCAGCGACACTCTTAGCGAGCAGTTCTTC.